Sequencing of this TCR beta chain was carried out in a study of blood T cell repertoires in COVID-19. TCRdb keeps only in-frame clones here, not all; method: immunoSEQ multiplex PCR. The sample contains 25,000 to 30,000 clones, roughly 85% of which appear only once. Trimming cost V 3 bases and J 0 bases; bases outside gene matches: 3. This CDR3 is built from 14 residues. CDR1 SGHRS and CDR2 YFSETQ come from the germline V gene. This chain connects TRBV5-1 to TRBJ2-7, with 7 bases that match TRBD1. This clonotype was sampled from a human donor in a cohort sampled during active COVID-19. Sequencing was performed on peripheral blood. The CDR3 loop is CASSSTGASYEQYF. The CDR3 coding sequence is TGCGCCAGCAGCTCCACAGGGGCCTCCTACGAGCAGTACTTC.